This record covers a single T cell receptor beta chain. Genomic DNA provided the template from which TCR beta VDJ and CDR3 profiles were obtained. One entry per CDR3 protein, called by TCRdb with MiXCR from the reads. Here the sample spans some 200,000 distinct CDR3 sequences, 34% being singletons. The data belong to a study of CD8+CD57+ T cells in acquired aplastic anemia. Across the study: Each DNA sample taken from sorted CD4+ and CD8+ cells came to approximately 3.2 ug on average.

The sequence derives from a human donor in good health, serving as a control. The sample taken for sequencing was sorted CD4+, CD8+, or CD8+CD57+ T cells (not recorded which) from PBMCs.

The CDR3 coding sequence is TGTGCCACCAGCAGAGGGACTAGCGGGGCCTCCTACGAGCAGTACTTC. Protein sequence: CATSRGTSGASYEQYF. V is TRBV15 and J is TRBJ2-7; TRBD2 matches 12 bases. Germline loops: CDR1 LNHNV, CDR2 YYDKDF (reference sequence). CDR3 length equals 16 residues. After removal of 1 base from V and 0 bases from J, the junction contained 1 base not matched to a gene.